The next 17 T cell receptor beta chains were all read from a single sample in a study of spatial heterogeneity in lung cancer. TCRdb reprocessed the 5' RACE reads via MiXCR and lists one record per CDR3 protein. The table shows about 41,000 distinct CDR3 sequences, with about 10% occurring only once. Time point meaning: sample taken at primary tumor resection. No cells were sorted before sequencing. The whole RNA sequenced was extracted from tumor, nontumor lung or frozen PBMC. The source was PBMCs, collected at surgery. Source of these receptors: a female donor with early-stage non-small cell lung cancer.

The chain combines TRBV6-2 or TRBV6-3 with TRBJ2-7, with 7 bases that match TRBD1. V shed 7 bases, J shed 0 bases, and the junction held 6 bases outside the gene matches. Germline V gene lookup returns CDR1 MNHEY and CDR2 SVGEGT. The CDR3 runs to 14 residues. The CDR3 DNA sequence: TGTGCCAGCACCTTGACAGGGAGCTCCTACGAGCAGTACTTC. Translation: CASTLTGSSYEQYF.

This clonotype has more than one count but fewer than ten. The V call is TRBV5-1, the J call TRBJ1-6; D is possibly TRBD1 (5 bases). This CDR3 has 15 amino acids. The V end was cut by 1 base, the J end by 7 bases, with 12 bases between. Germline values: CDR1 SGHRS, CDR2 YFSETQ. DNA for the CDR3: TGCGCCAGCAGCTTGTATGCCGGGGCGAATTCACCCCTCCACTTT. It encodes CASSLYAGANSPLHF.

The V gene is TRBV29-1, the J gene TRBJ2-3, with TRBD2 matching over 7 bases. The CDR3 loop spans 12 amino acids. Germline CDR1 reads SQVTM; CDR2 reads ANQGSEA. The junction had 0 bases not matched to a gene; V was cut back by 5 bases and J by 1 base. The CDR3 loop reads CSVSGGTDTQYF. The DNA of the CDR3 is TGCAGCGTTAGCGGGGGCACAGATACGCAGTATTTT.

This clonotype was seen many times. V usage is TRBV5-1 and J usage is TRBJ2-3, with D possibly TRBD2 on 6 matching bases. Trimming left V 4 bases short and J 0 bases short, with 15 bases between. The CDR3 spans 16 residues. Germline V gives CDR1 SGHRS, CDR2 YFSETQ. In DNA form, the CDR3 reads TGCGCCAGCAGCCCGGGGACTCGATTAAGCACAGATACGCAGTATTTT. It specifies CASSPGTRLSTDTQYF.

The rearrangement uses TRBV5-1 and TRBJ2-5; 8 bases match TRBD1. With V trimmed by 0 bases and J by 2 bases, 6 bases remained unmatched. Per the germline V gene, CDR1 is SGHRS and CDR2 is YFSETQ. This CDR3 has 16 residues. CDR3 protein: CASSLVPGGWQETQYF. The CDR3 nucleotides read TGCGCCAGCAGCTTGGTCCCAGGGGGCTGGCAAGAGACCCAGTACTTC. Drawing the rest from reference TRBV5-1 and TRBJ2-5, the complete variable domain is KAGVTQTPRYLIKTRGQQVTLSCSPISGHRSVSWYQQTPGQGLQFLFEYFSETQRNKGNFPGRFSGRQFSNSRSEMNVSTLELGDSALYLCASSLVPGGWQETQYFGPGTRLLVL.

This clonotype was counted only a few times. The V and J genes are TRBV5-1 and TRBJ2-3; D remains ambiguous. The germline V gene has CDR1 SGHRS and CDR2 YFSETQ. This CDR3 region has 12 residues. Trimming pared 4 bases from V and 2 bases from J, leaving 5 bases between. CDR3 amino acids: CASSQNTDTQYF. CDR3 sequence (DNA): TGCGCCAGCAGCCAGAACACAGATACGCAGTATTTT.

J is TRBJ2-1 and V is TRBV5-1; 9 nucleotides agree with TRBD1. J gave up 11 bases and V 4 bases, and 7 bases lay outside the gene matches. Germline V gene lookup returns CDR1 SGHRS and CDR2 YFSETQ. The CDR3 length is 13 residues. CDR3 residues: CASSPRTGDKQFF. As DNA, the CDR3 is TGCGCCAGCAGCCCCAGGACAGGGGACAAGCAGTTCTTC.

Written as DNA, the CDR3 is TGTGCCAGCAGCGTAAAGGGGTCTGGGGCCAACGTCCTGACTTTC. Its protein is CASSVKGSGANVLTF. The chain employs TRBV9 and TRBJ2-6; tentative D call: TRBD1 (5 bases). The germline V gene encodes CDR1 SGDLS and CDR2 YYNGEE. V was shortened by 1 base and J by 1 base, with 6 bases between the two germline ends. CDR3 length: 15 residues.

The V and J genes are TRBV7-8 and TRBJ2-3, with D tentatively TRBD1 (5 bases). CDR3 length: 16 amino acids. V shed 6 bases and J shed 3 bases, with 19 bases lying between them. Looked up from germline, CDR1 is SGHVS and CDR2 is FQNEAQ. CDR3 DNA sequence: TGTGCCAGCAGTCCAACCTGGGCTGGGGCGACAGATACGCAGTATTTT. Translated, it gives CASSPTWAGATDTQYF.

There are many counts of this clonotype. The chain joins TRBV20-1 to TRBJ2-5; D remains unclear. The length of the CDR3 is 12 residues. The V and J ends lost 3 bases and 5 bases respectively, with 10 bases between them. Germline CDR1 reads DFQATT; CDR2 reads SNEGSKA (reference sequence). The CDR3 sequence: CSASKPSETQYF. The CDR3 coding sequence is TGCAGTGCTAGTAAGCCGTCGGAGACCCAGTACTTC.

The CDR3 DNA follows: TGTGCCAGCAGTTTGAAGACCTGGACTGAAGCTTTCTTT. It yields the protein CASSLKTWTEAFF. The chain couples TRBV27 to TRBJ1-1; D gene unclear. CDR1 and CDR2 (germline): MNHEY, SMNVEV (reference sequence). V lost 3 bases and J 5 bases, leaving 10 bases between the germline ends. The length of the CDR3 is 13 residues.

This chain uses TRBV27 with TRBJ1-3; D is unclear. Per germline, CDR1 MNHEY and CDR2 SMNVEV (reference sequence). With 6 bases removed from V and 3 bases from J, the gap between germline ends came to 9 bases. The CDR3 consists of 13 residues. The CDR3 sequence: CASRPVGGNTIYF. In nucleotides, the CDR3 is TGTGCCAGCAGGCCCGTTGGTGGAAACACCATATATTTT.

This clonotype was found many times. This rearrangement joins TRBV11-1 to TRBJ1-2; the match to TRBD1 covers 8 bases. Germline loops: CDR1 SGHAT, CDR2 FQDESV (reference sequence). This CDR3 comprises 13 residues. Germline trimming cut 5 bases from V and 6 bases from J; bases unmatched to any gene: 5. CDR3 DNA sequence: TGTGCCAGCAGCCCCGACAGGGGCGATGGCTACACCTTC. Protein: CASSPDRGDGYTF.

In its sample, this clonotype was seen a few times. The chain is built from TRBV20-1 and TRBJ1-1; D might be TRBD1 (6 bases). V was pared by 7 bases and J by 1 base, with 16 bases between. The CDR3 is 14 amino acids. Germline lookup yields CDR1 DFQATT and CDR2 SNEGSKA (reference sequence). DNA for the CDR3: TGCAGTGTTACTCAGGGGAGCCCGAACACTGAAGCTTTCTTT. It yields the protein CSVTQGSPNTEAFF.

V is TRBV7-3 and J is TRBJ2-6; D remains ambiguous. Germline lookup yields CDR1 SGHTA and CDR2 FQGTGA. Trimming removed 5 bases from V and 1 base from J, with 6 bases in between. CDR3 length equals 14 residues. The CDR3 DNA reads as TGTGCCAGCAGCGCCCTTTCTGGGGCCAACGTCCTGACTTTC. Translated: CASSALSGANVLTF.

This clonotype occurred many times. This chain connects TRBV4-3 to TRBJ2-7, with 8 bases aligning to TRBD2. The V segment lost 1 base and the J segment 2 bases; nucleotides outside the gene matches: 7. CDR3 size: 16 residues. In germline, CDR1 is LGHNA, CDR2 YSLEER. The CDR3 nucleotides are TGCGCCAGCAGCCAAGTTACCCGCGGGGGGACCTACGAGCAGTACTTC. Protein product: CASSQVTRGGTYEQYF.

The chain recombines TRBV4-2 with TRBJ2-2; TRBD2 might be the D (5 bases). Between the trimmed V and J ends, which lost 0 bases and 1 base, there was a span of 6 bases. Germline-derived CDR1 and CDR2 are LGHNA and YNFKEQ. This CDR3 comprises 15 residues. CDR3 loop: CASSQEDWNTGELFF. DNA for the CDR3: TGTGCCAGCAGCCAAGAGGACTGGAACACCGGGGAGCTGTTTTTT.